This T cell receptor beta chain was recorded in a study of T cell repertoires in cytomegalovirus infection. TCRdb re-derived calls from the reads in MiXCR, one entry per CDR3 protein. The table has around 130,000 distinct CDR3 sequences, approximately 9.2% seen once; the top ten hold about 9.5%. CDR3 length: 14 residues. Germline CDR1 DFQATT, CDR2 SNEGSKA (reference sequence). V lost 6 bases and J lost 7; bases outside the gene matches: 11. The TCR originated in a human donor in good health (CMV status not recorded). Some clones in this sample may be carry-over from other donors' samples. Sequenced sample: PBMCs. This chain links TRBV20-1 with TRBJ1-5; 8 nucleotides line up with TRBD1. The CDR3, as DNA: TGCAGTGCCCGACAGGGGCAAGGGGGGCAGCCCCAGCATTTT. Protein: CSARQGQGGQPQHF.